Below, 5 T cell receptor beta chains from the same sample are listed, as sequenced in a study of blood T cell repertoires in COVID-19. Assay: immunoSEQ multiplex PCR; the TCRdb copy retains only in-frame clones and omits some. The sample includes about 310,000 clones, approximately 85% seen only once; the top ten take more than 2%. Material: PBMCs or T cells enriched from blood (not recorded which). The receptors were gathered from a young man who had recovered from COVID-19.

The J gene is TRBJ2-5, the V gene TRBV3-1 (or the pseudogene TRBV3-2); 8 positions match TRBD2. Germline CDR1 reads LGHDT; CDR2 reads YNNKEL (reference sequence). This CDR3 spans 15 amino acids. J was trimmed by 2 bases and V by 0 bases; bases with no gene match: 2. CDR3 loop: CASSQDPGGQETQYF. CDR3 nucleotide sequence: TGTGCCAGCAGCCAAGATCCGGGGGGGCAAGAGACCCAGTACTTC.

The chain employs TRBV18 and TRBJ2-3, with a possible D match to TRBD1 (7 bases). The V and J ends lost 3 bases and 11 bases respectively, with 24 bases between them. The CDR3 consists of 16 residues. Germline V lookup: CDR1 KGHSH, CDR2 LQKENI. CDR3 bases: TGTGCCAGCTCACCGCGGGACAGCCCTCGGTTTGTGTGGCAGTATTTT. Its protein is CASSPRDSPRFVWQYF. The full variable domain, in which reference TRBV18 and TRBJ2-3 provide the parts outside the CDR3, is NAGVMQNPRHLVRRRGQEARLRCSPMKGHSHVYWYRQLPEEGLKFMVYLQKENIIDESGMPKERFSAEFPKEGPSILRIQQVVRGDSAAYFCASSPRDSPRFVWQYFGPGTRLTVL.

The chain carries TRBV30 and TRBJ2-7, with 7 bases fitting TRBD2. From germline, CDR1 is GTSNPN and CDR2 SVGIG (reference sequence). The CDR3 is 13 residues long. CDR3 in amino acids: CAAGSGATYEQYF. CDR3 coding DNA: TGTGCGGCAGGGAGCGGGGCCACCTACGAGCAGTACTTC.

This clone was counted a single time. This chain joins TRBV6-1 and TRBJ1-2; D gene uncertain. The CDR3 is 14 amino acids. From germline, CDR1 is MNHNS and CDR2 SASEGT. V gave up 1 base and J gave up 5 bases, with 11 bases separating them. The CDR3 reads CASSEEYRRYGYTF. The CDR3 nucleotides read TGTGCCAGCAGTGAAGAGTATAGGAGGTATGGCTACACCTTC.

This rearrangement joins TRBV10-2 to TRBJ2-7; TRBD1 matches 9 bases. Germline V gene data show CDR1 as WSHSY and CDR2 as SAAADI. Losses at the gene ends were 2 bases for V and 7 bases for J; bases not matched to a gene: 6. The CDR3 contains 14 residues. This CDR3 is CASSETGGFSEQYF. The CDR3 DNA reads TGCGCCAGCAGTGAGACAGGGGGCTTCTCTGAGCAGTACTTC.